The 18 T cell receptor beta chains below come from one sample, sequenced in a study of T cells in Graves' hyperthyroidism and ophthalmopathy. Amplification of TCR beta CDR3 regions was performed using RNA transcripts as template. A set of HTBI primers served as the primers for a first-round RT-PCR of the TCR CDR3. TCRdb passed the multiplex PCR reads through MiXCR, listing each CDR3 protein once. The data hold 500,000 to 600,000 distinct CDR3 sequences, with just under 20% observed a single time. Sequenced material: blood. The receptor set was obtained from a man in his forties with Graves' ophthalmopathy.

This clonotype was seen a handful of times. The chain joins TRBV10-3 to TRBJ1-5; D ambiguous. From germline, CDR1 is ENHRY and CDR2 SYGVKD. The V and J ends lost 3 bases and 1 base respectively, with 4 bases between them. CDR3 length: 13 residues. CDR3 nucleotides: TGTGCCATCAGTGACAGAAGCAATCAGCCCCAGCATTTT. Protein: CAISDRSNQPQHF.

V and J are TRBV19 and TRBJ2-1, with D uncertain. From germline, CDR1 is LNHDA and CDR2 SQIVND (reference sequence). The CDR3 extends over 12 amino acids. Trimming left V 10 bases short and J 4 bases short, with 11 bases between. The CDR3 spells CATSDRYNEQFF. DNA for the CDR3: TGTGCCACCTCGGACCGTTACAATGAGCAGTTCTTC.

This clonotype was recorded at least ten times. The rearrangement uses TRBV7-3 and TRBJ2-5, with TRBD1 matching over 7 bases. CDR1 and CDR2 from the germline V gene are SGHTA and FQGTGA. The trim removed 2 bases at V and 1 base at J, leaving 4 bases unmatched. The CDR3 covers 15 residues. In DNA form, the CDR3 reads TGTGCCAGCAGCTTATGGGGACAGCGCCAAGAGACCCAGTACTTC. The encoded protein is CASSLWGQRQETQYF.

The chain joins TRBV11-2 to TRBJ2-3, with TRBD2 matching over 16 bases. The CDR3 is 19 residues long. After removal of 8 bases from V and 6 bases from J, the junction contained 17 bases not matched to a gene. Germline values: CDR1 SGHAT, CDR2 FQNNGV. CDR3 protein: CASGYPPTGTSGGVDTQYF. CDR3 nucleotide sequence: TGTGCCAGCGGATACCCCCCTACCGGGACTAGCGGGGGGGTGGATACGCAGTATTTT.

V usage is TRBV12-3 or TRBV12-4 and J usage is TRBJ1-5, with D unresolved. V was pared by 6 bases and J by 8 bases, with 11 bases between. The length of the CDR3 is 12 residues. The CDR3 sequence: CASSSSSKPQHF. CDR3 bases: TGTGCCAGCAGCAGTAGTTCGAAGCCCCAGCATTTT.

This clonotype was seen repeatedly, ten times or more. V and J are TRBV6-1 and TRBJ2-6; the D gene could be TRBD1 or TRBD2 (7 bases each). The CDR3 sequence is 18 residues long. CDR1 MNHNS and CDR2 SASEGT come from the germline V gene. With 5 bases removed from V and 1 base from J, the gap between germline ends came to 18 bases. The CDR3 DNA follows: TGTGCCAGCAGTCCCCACAGGGGAGGGATATCTGGGGCCAACGTCCTGACTTTC. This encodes CASSPHRGGISGANVLTF.

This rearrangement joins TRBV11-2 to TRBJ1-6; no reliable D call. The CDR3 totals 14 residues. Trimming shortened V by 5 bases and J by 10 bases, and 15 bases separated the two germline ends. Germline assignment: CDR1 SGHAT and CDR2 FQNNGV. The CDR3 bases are TGTGCCAGCAGCCAATTAGCCCCCGGATCACCCCTCCACTTT. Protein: CASSQLAPGSPLHF. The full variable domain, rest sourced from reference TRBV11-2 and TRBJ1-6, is EAGVAQSPRYKIIEKRQSVAFWCNPISGHATLYWYQQILGQGPKLLIQFQNNGVVDDSQLPKDRFSAERLKGVDSTLKIQPAKLEDSAVYLCASSQLAPGSPLHFGNGTRLTVT.

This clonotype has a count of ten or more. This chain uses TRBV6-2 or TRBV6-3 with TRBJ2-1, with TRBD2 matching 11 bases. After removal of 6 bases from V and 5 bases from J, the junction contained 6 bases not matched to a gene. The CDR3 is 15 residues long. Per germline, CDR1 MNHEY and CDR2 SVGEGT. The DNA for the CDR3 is TGTGCCAGCAGATTTAGCGGGAGGGCCCACAATGAGCAGTTCTTC. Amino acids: CASRFSGRAHNEQFF.

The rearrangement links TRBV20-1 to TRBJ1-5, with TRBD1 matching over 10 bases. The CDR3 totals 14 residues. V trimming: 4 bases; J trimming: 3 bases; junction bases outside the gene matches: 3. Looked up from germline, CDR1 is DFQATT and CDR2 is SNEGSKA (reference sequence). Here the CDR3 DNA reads TGCAGTGCTAAGGGACAGGGGTTCAATCAGCCCCAGCATTTT. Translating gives CSAKGQGFNQPQHF.

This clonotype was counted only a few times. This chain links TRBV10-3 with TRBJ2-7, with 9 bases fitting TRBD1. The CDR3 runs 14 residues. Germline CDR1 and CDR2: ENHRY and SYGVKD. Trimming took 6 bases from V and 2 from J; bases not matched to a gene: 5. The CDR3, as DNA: TGTGCCATCAGGGAAGGACAGGGGCCCTACGAGCAGTACTTC. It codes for CAIREGQGPYEQYF.

This chain's CDR3 is CASSLTGDISLTNEKLFF. As DNA, the CDR3 is TGTGCCAGCTCCTTAACCGGGGACATATCATTGACCAATGAAAAACTGTTTTTT. The chain combines TRBV18 with TRBJ1-4; possible D gene TRBD1, 6 bases. This CDR3 is 18 amino acids long. Trimming pared 6 bases from V and 5 bases from J, leaving 25 bases between. In germline, CDR1 is KGHSH, CDR2 LQKENI.

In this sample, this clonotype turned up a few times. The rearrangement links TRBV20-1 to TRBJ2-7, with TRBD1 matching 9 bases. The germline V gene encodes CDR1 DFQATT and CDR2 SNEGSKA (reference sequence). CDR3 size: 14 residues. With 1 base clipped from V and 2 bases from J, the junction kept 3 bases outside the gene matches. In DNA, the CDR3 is TGCAGTGCTAGAGGGGACAGGGCTACCTACGAGCAGTACTTC. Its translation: CSARGDRATYEQYF.

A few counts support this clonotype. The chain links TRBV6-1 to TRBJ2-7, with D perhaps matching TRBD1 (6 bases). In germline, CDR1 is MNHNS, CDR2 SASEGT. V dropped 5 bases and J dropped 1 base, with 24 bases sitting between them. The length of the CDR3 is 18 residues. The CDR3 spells CASSFKIGGSLRSYEQYF. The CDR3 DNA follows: TGTGCCAGCAGTTTCAAAATAGGGGGATCACTCAGGTCCTACGAGCAGTACTTC.

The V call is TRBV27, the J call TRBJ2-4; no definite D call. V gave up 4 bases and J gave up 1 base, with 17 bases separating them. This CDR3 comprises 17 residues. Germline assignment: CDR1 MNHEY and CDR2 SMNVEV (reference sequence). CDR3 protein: CASSYQPAPGAKNIQYF. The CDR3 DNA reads TGTGCCAGCAGTTACCAACCGGCCCCAGGCGCCAAAAACATTCAGTACTTC.

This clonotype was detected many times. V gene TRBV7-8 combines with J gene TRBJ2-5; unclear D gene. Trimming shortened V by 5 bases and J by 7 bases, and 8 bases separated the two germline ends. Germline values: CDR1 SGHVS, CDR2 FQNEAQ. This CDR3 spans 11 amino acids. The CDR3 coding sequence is TGTGCCAGCAGCACCCTGGGGACCCAGTACTTC. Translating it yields CASSTLGTQYF.

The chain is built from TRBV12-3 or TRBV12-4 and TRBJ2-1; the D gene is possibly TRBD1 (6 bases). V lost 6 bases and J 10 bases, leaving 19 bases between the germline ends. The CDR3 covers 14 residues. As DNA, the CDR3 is TGTGCCAGCAGCCAGGGGCCCGGGGAGCTGGAGCAGTTCTTC. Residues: CASSQGPGELEQFF.

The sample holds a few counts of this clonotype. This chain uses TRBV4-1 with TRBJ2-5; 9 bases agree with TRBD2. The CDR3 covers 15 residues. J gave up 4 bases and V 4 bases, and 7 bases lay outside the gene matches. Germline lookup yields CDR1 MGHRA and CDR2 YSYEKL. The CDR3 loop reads CASSPAGGRGETQYF. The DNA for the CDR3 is TGCGCCAGCAGCCCGGCGGGAGGGAGGGGAGAGACCCAGTACTTC.

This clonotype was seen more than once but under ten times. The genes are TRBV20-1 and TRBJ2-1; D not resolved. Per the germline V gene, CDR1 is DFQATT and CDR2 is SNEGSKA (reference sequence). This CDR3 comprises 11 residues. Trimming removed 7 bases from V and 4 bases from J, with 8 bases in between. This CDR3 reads CSVDEYNEQFF. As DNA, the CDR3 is TGCAGTGTAGACGAGTACAATGAGCAGTTCTTC.